This TCR beta chain is drawn from a study of blood T cells in healthy people across ages. This clonotype was seen only a few times. Its antigen is still unknown. With a J-beta primer mix and a sample-barcoded 5' primer, a second PCR ran roughly 7 to 11 cycles. One entry per CDR3 protein results from TCRdb running MiXCR on the 5' RACE reads. Found here are just over 1 million distinct CDR3 sequences, over 35% of them singletons; the top ten hold under 20%. Per germline, CDR1 SGHVS and CDR2 FNYEAQ. The V end lost 4 bases, the J end lost 1 base, and 11 bases lay between the germline ends. The CDR3 has 14 amino acids. Broader study findings: Researchers deemed the diversity estimates from one million T cells underestimates. Samples with more naive T cells showed higher observed beta diversity. Comparison with aged donors showed that long-lived donors had more naive CD4+ cells and higher diversity.

The chain combines TRBV7-6 with TRBJ2-7; D is ambiguous. Source material: blood. The TCR comes from a woman aged 55-75 years in good health. CDR3 sequence: CASSSTLGSYEQYF. CDR3 nucleotide sequence: TGTGCCAGCAGCTCCACCCTCGGGTCCTACGAGCAGTACTTC.